These 4 T cell receptor beta chains share one sample of origin, sequenced in a study of tumor and adjacent non-tumor tissue in lung cancer. A modified ARM-PCR protocol with three rounds of nested PCR amplified TCRbeta. TCRdb ran MiXCR on the multiplex PCR reads and lists one entry per CDR3 protein. The sample has fewer than 150,000 distinct CDR3 sequences, approximately 66% seen once. No cell sorting was done before RNA was extracted from the tissue. The specimen sequenced was lung tumor tissue. These receptors all come from a man aged 55 to 70 with small cell lung cancer.

V is TRBV11-2 and J is TRBJ2-3; D not certain. V lost 4 bases and J 5 bases, leaving 7 bases between the germline ends. The CDR3 sequence is 12 residues long. CDR1 is SGHAT, CDR2 FQNNGV, per germline. CDR3 sequence (DNA): TGTGCCAGCAGCTATTTTGGAGATACGCAGTATTTT. It yields the protein CASSYFGDTQYF.

The table lists this clonotype with many counts. The chain carries TRBV6-5 and TRBJ1-1, with D possibly TRBD1 on 6 matching bases. V lost 7 bases and J 5 bases, leaving 20 bases between the germline ends. Looked up from germline, CDR1 is MNHEY and CDR2 is SVGAGI. The CDR3 is made up of 15 amino acids. The CDR3 spells CASNLPRGLGTEAFF. The DNA of the CDR3 is TGTGCCAGCAATCTCCCCCGGGGGCTGGGGACTGAAGCTTTCTTT.

This clonotype showed up many times. The gene calls are TRBV20-1 and TRBJ2-7; 11 nucleotides align to TRBD2. The germline V gene encodes CDR1 DFQATT and CDR2 SNEGSKA (reference sequence). With 5 bases clipped from V and 2 bases from J, the junction kept 8 bases outside the gene matches. This CDR3 has 15 residues. The CDR3, as DNA: TGCAGTGCTCTTACCCTAGCGGGAGGAACCTACGAGCAGTACTTC. Amino acids: CSALTLAGGTYEQYF.

In the case of this clonotype: Since no conserved phenylalanine or tryptophan closes the CDR3, a read error is the likely cause. Because the CDR3's place on the DNA is in doubt, the DNA is left out and the CDR3 is given as listed by TCRdb. This chain connects TRBV12-3 or TRBV12-4 to TRBJ2-5; the table calls TRBD2, which could not be checked here. The CDR3 has 15 residues if both end residues are counted. CDR3 residues: CASSFGRVVGETHYL.